The TCR beta chain described here comes from a study of blood T cell repertoires in COVID-19. Per germline, CDR1 SGHRS and CDR2 YFSETQ. With V trimmed by 2 bases and J by 5 bases, 15 bases remained unmatched. The CDR3 extends over 18 amino acids. Data came from immunoSEQ multiplex PCR; TCRdb stores just in-frame clones and leaves some out. This sample has 150,000 to 200,000 clones, with roughly 89% found just once. This receptor was obtained from a woman aged 65 to 85 with COVID-19, enrolled during active disease. Specimen: peripheral blood. The genes are TRBV5-1 and TRBJ1-4; 7 nucleotides line up with TRBD1. The CDR3 sequence: CASSLGHIPGQLNEKLFF. The CDR3 nucleotides read TGCGCCAGCAGCTTAGGCCATATTCCGGGACAGCTGAATGAAAAACTGTTTTTT.